This T cell receptor (beta chain) was identified during a study of T cells after yellow fever vaccination. Study at large: SMART-Seq v4 Ultra Low Input served to prepare low-cell-number fractions. General study results and limits: The study found a weaker secondary response that peaked faster, day 5 versus 15. Re-detected after boosting: most primary clones, about 96% of CD4 and about 85% of CD8.

Trimming cost V 6 bases and J 1 base, with 8 bases left between them. Germline assignment: CDR1 MNHNS and CDR2 SASEGT. The CDR3 consists of 13 residues. As TCR cDNA was made by 5'RACE template switching, a universal primer site and UMIs were added. Via MiXCR, TCRdb re-called the 5' RACE reads, giving one row per CDR3 protein. The sample comprises about 350,000 distinct CDR3 sequences, roughly 8.3% of which are singletons, and under 20% rests with the top ten. By share, this clonotype counts as medium-sized. The target antigen is unknown. V is TRBV6-1 and J is TRBJ2-3; D is perhaps TRBD1 (5 bases). The material sequenced was PBMCs, taken around 45 days after the first yellow fever vaccination. The clonotype comes from a man between 18 and 35 years old who received the YFV17D yellow fever vaccine. The chain's CDR3 is CASSRDGTDTQYF. CDR3 nucleotides: TGTGCCAGCAGCAGGGATGGCACAGATACGCAGTATTTT.